Described below is a single T cell receptor (beta chain) sequence and its context. These data originate in a study of blood T cell repertoires in COVID-19. On the study more broadly: Italy, Spain and the United States were the sources of the convalescent and acute COVID-19 samples. The analysed material was cDNA or gDNA that came from T cells, B-cell-depleted T cells, or PBMCs.

As handled by the study authors: Reference gene primers were amplified, and this amplification served to estimate nucleated cell counts. Generated by immunoSEQ multiplex PCR, the TCRdb table keeps only in-frame clones and is missing some. D and trimming were read from the DNA, whereas the V and J calls and clone size are those reported in that table. The table includes around 310,000 clones, 75% to 90% detected once. CDR1 MDHEN and CDR2 SYDVKM come from the germline V gene. This CDR3 comprises 12 residues. Trimming took off 7 bases at V and 6 bases at J, with 13 bases between the two ends. Participant-reported clinical history was the basis for cohort assignment.

The chain combines TRBV28 with TRBJ2-7; tentative D call: TRBD2 (6 bases). This clonotype was sampled from a man aged 25 to 40 who had recovered from COVID-19. Material for sequencing was PBMCs or T cells enriched from blood (not recorded which). The CDR3 is CASTWGGVEQYF. For the CDR3, the DNA is TGTGCCAGCACCTGGGGCGGGGTCGAGCAGTACTTC.